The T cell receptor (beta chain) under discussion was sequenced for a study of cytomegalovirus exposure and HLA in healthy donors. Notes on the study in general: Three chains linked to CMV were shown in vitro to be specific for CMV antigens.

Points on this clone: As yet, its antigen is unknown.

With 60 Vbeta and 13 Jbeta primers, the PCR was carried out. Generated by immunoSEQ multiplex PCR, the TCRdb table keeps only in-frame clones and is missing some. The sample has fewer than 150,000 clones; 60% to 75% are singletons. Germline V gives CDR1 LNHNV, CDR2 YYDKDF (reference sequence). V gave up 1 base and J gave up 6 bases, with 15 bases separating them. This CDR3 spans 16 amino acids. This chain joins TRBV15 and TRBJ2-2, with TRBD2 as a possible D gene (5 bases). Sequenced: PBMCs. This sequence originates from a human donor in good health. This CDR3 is CATSRGRRGWAGELFF. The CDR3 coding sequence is TGTGCCACCAGCAGAGGCCGCCGGGGTTGGGCCGGGGAGCTGTTTTTT.